This TCR beta chain is from a study of control samples from healthy donors and cancer patients. Germline loops: CDR1 SGHTA, CDR2 FQGNSA. V lost 5 bases and J lost 8, with 13 bases in between. CDR3 size: 13 residues. Profiling relied on immunoSEQ multiplex PCR, and the TCRdb table lists in-frame clones only, not all of them. The data hold about 100,000 clones, with approximately 95% observed a single time. This chain uses TRBV7-2 with TRBJ1-3; D not resolved. Sequencing was done on a sample of blood. This TCR derives from a man aged 18 to 35 in good health. CDR3 protein: CASSPSWADTIYF. The CDR3 DNA is TGTGCCAGCAGCCCCTCCTGGGCGGACACCATATATTTT.